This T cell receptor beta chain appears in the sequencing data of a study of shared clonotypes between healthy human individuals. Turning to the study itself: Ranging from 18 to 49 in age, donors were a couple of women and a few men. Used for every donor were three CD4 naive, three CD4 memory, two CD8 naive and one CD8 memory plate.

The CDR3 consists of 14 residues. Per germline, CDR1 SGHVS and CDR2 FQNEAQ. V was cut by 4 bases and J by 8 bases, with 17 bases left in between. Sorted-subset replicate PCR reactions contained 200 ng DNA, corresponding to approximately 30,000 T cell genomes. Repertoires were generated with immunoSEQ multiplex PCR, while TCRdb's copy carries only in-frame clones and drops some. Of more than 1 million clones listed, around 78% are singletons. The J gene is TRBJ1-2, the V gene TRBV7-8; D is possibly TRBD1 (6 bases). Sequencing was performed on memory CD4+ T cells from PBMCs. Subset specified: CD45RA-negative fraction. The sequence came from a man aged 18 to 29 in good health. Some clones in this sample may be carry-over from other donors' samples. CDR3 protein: CASSYWDNSDGYTF. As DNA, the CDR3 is TGTGCCAGCAGCTACTGGGACAACTCTGACGGCTACACCTTC.